The clone carrying this T cell receptor (beta chain) was observed many times. These data are taken from a study of T cells in Graves' hyperthyroidism and ophthalmopathy. This CDR3 contains 16 residues. The V gene end was trimmed by 5 bases and the J gene end by 6 bases; junction bases not matched to a gene: 9. Patients aged 18 to 65 had newly diagnosed hyperthyroidism lasting under 2 months. The source material, RNA transcripts, was used to amplify TCR beta CDR3 regions. The HTBI primer set served for first-round RT-PCR of the TCR CDR3. TCRdb independently ran MiXCR on the multiplex PCR reads; one entry per CDR3 protein. The sample carries 550,000 to 850,000 distinct CDR3 sequences, around 20% recorded once.

This TCR came from a woman aged 50 to 65 with Graves' hyperthyroidism that later progressed to Graves' ophthalmopathy. The source material was blood. V is TRBV12-3 or TRBV12-4 and J is TRBJ2-3; 12 bases map to TRBD1. The CDR3 here is CASSVRDRGPGDTQYF. In DNA form, the CDR3 reads TGTGCCAGCAGTGTCCGGGACAGGGGGCCGGGTGATACGCAGTATTTT.